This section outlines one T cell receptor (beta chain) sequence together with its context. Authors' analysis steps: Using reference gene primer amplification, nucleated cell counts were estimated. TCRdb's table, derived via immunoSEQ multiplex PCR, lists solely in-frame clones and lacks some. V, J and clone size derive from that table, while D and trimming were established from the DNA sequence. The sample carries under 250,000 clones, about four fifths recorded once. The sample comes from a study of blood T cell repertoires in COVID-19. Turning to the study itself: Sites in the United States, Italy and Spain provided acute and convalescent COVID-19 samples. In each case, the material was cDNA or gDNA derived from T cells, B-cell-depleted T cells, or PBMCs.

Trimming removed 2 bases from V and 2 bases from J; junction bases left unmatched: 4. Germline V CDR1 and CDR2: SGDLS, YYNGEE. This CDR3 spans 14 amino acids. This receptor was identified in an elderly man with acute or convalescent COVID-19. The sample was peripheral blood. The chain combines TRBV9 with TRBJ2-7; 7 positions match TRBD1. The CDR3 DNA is TGTGCCAGCAGCGTCCGGGACAGTCCCTACGAGCAGTACTTC. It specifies CASSVRDSPYEQYF.